This T cell receptor beta chain is from a study of cytomegalovirus exposure and HLA in healthy donors. The study's findings and limits: Sequence variants that were highly shared formed a cluster that was likely a sequencing artifact.

As regards this clone: Its antigen is not known.

This PCR relied on a set of 60 Vbeta primers and 13 Jbeta primers. TCRdb's copy holds only in-frame clones and misses some; the assay was immunoSEQ multiplex PCR. The sample carries roughly 100,000 clones, about three quarters recorded once. This CDR3 comprises 18 residues. Germline V lookup: CDR1 SGHAT, CDR2 FQNNGV. Trimming took 1 base from V and 5 from J, leaving 20 bases between them. The source is a woman aged 45-60 years in good health and CMV-seropositive. V is TRBV11-2 and J is TRBJ2-2, with D possibly matching TRBD2 (6 bases). Specimen: PBMCs. The CDR3 loop is CASSLGIRTGDRTGELFF. The CDR3 region has the DNA TGTGCCAGCAGCTTAGGAATTCGAACGGGAGACCGTACCGGGGAGCTGTTTTTT.